Below are 20 T cell receptor beta chains sequenced from a single sample in a study of graft-versus-host responses after intestinal transplantation. The antigens these receptors bind are not known. Produced via immunoSEQ multiplex PCR; TCRdb's table is partial and in-frame only. The table shows 96,000 or so clones, with 80% to 95% occurring only once. Sample: unstimulated CD4+ T cells sorted from spleen or lymph node cells, taken before intestinal transplant. The receptors were sampled from a human donor who received an intestinal transplant.

The V gene is TRBV6-5, the J gene TRBJ1-1; 8 nucleotides align to TRBD1. Germline V gene sequence: CDR1 MNHEY, CDR2 SVGAGI. V dropped 2 bases and J dropped 4; count of bases not matched to a gene: 9. The CDR3 totals 16 residues. The CDR3 loop reads CASSYLAGGAGTEAFF. CDR3 bases: TGTGCCAGCAGTTACCTCGCAGGGGGCGCGGGCACTGAAGCTTTCTTT.

Here the CDR3 reads CASSLVWTGVFGANVLTF. CDR3 DNA sequence: TGTGCCAGCAGCTTAGTCTGGACAGGGGTTTTTGGGGCCAACGTCCTGACTTTC. The V and J genes are TRBV5-8 and TRBJ2-6; 9 bases agree with TRBD1. Per the germline V gene, CDR1 is SGHTS and CDR2 is YDEGEE. V gave up 2 bases and J gave up 3 bases; unmatched junction bases: 9. The CDR3 runs to 18 residues.

The chain couples TRBV19 to TRBJ1-6, with unresolved D. The germline CDR1 and CDR2 sequences are LNHDA and SQIVND (reference sequence). The CDR3 is 15 amino acids. Trimming shortened V by 3 bases and J by 10 bases, and 16 bases separated the two germline ends. This chain's CDR3 is CASSIPEAGGSPLHF. DNA for the CDR3: TGTGCCAGTAGTATCCCCGAGGCGGGCGGGTCACCCCTCCACTTT.

A single count supports this clone. The chain carries TRBV6-5 and TRBJ1-1; D ambiguous. The germline CDR1 and CDR2 sequences are MNHEY and SVGAGI. The CDR3 is made up of 14 amino acids. Trimming left V 8 bases short and J 0 bases short, with 13 bases between. CDR3 nucleotides: TGTGCCAGCGGTTGGGCAAGAATGAACACTGAAGCTTTCTTT. It codes for CASGWARMNTEAFF.

The genes are TRBV19 and TRBJ2-5, with D possibly matching TRBD1 (6 bases). Germline CDR1 reads LNHDA; CDR2 reads SQIVND (reference sequence). V lost 6 bases and J lost 5, with 16 bases in between. CDR3 length: 14 amino acids. The CDR3 sequence: CASREAGAGETQYF. CDR3 in DNA: TGTGCCAGTAGGGAAGCAGGGGCCGGGGAGACCCAGTACTTC.

Only one count was recorded for this clone. In nucleotides, the CDR3 is TGCGCCAGCAGCCAAGATTTAGTCAGGGATTCACCCCTCCACTTT. Protein product: CASSQDLVRDSPLHF. The rearrangement uses TRBV4-3 and TRBJ1-6; D may be TRBD1 (5 bases). Germline CDR1 is LGHNA and CDR2 is YSLEER. This CDR3 is 15 amino acids long. Trimming removed 0 bases from V and 8 bases from J, with 11 bases in between.

This sequence joins TRBV2 and TRBJ1-5, with TRBD1 matching 9 bases. V dropped 6 bases and J dropped 13; count of bases not matched to a gene: 10. Germline CDR1 is SNHLY and CDR2 is FYNNEI. The CDR3 has 13 residues. For the CDR3, the DNA is TGTGCCAGCAGGGGGGACAGGGCGCCGAGACAGCATTTT. It specifies CASRGDRAPRQHF. The complete variable domain, with remaining parts taken from reference TRBV2 and TRBJ1-5, reads EPEVTQTPSHQVTQMGQEVILRCVPISNHLYFYWYRQILGQKVEFLVSFYNNEISEKSEIFDDQFSVERPDGSNFTLKIRSTKLEDSAMYFCASRGDRAPRQHFGDGTRLSIL.

This chain joins TRBV27 and TRBJ2-3, with no clear D. The germline CDR1 and CDR2 sequences are MNHEY and SMNVEV (reference sequence). This CDR3 has 13 residues. Between the trimmed V and J ends, which lost 3 bases and 6 bases, there was a span of 10 bases. The CDR3 loop is CASSFLKSDTQYF. The CDR3 DNA sequence: TGTGCCAGCAGTTTTTTAAAGAGCGATACGCAGTATTTT.

This clone was seen only a few times. In nucleotides, the CDR3 is TGTGCCAGCATCTTAGTGGGGGGACATTCACCCCTCCACTTT. Translating gives CASILVGGHSPLHF. The gene calls are TRBV6-7 and TRBJ1-6, with a weak D call TRBD1 (5 bases). TRBV6-7 is classed as an ORF, of uncertain function. This CDR3 spans 14 amino acids. Trimming shortened V by 7 bases and J by 8 bases, and 15 bases separated the two germline ends.

V gene TRBV2 combines with J gene TRBJ2-5; D may be TRBD1 (6 bases). The CDR3 contains 12 residues. Germline V gene sequence: CDR1 SNHLY, CDR2 FYNNEI. The germline V and J ends were trimmed by 8 bases and 5 bases, with 12 bases remaining between them. Here the CDR3 reads CASEYRDETQYF. In DNA form, the CDR3 reads TGTGCCAGCGAATACAGGGACGAGACCCAGTACTTC. The entire variable domain, with the rest obtained from reference TRBV2 and TRBJ2-5, is as follows: EPEVTQTPSHQVTQMGQEVILRCVPISNHLYFYWYRQILGQKVEFLVSFYNNEISEKSEIFDDQFSVERPDGSNFTLKIRSTKLEDSAMYFCASEYRDETQYFGPGTRLLVL.

In this sample, this clone turned up once. The chain is built from TRBV7-9 and TRBJ2-3; D is possibly TRBD1 (7 bases). V was clipped by 1 base and J by 3 bases, with 11 bases between them. The CDR3 consists of 15 residues. Germline loops: CDR1 SEHNR, CDR2 FQNEAQ (reference sequence). The CDR3 nucleotides read TGTGCCAGCAGCTTAGTGACAGGGAGGACAGATACGCAGTATTTT. It is translated as CASSLVTGRTDTQYF.

The rearrangement joins TRBV2 to TRBJ1-5; D unclear. The CDR3 is 14 residues long. With 8 bases removed from V and 2 bases from J, the gap between germline ends came to 13 bases. CDR1 and CDR2 from the germline V gene are SNHLY and FYNNEI. The CDR3 loop reads CASRGVVGNQPQHF. CDR3 sequence (DNA): TGTGCCAGCCGTGGTGTAGTCGGCAATCAGCCCCAGCATTTT.

The CDR3 DNA reads as TGTGCCAGCAGCCAAGAAAGGCCCATGGCGGATTATAATTCACCCCTCCACTTT. Translation gives CASSQERPMADYNSPLHF. The rearrangement uses TRBV4-2 and TRBJ1-6; D ambiguous. This CDR3 region has 18 residues. Per germline, CDR1 LGHNA and CDR2 YNFKEQ. The V gene lost 0 bases and the J gene lost 4 bases, with 16 bases spanning the gap.

CDR3 nucleotides: TGCGCCAGCAGCCAAGAGGCCAGGTGGAGGGGAAAACTGTTTTTT. This translates into CASSQEARWRGKLFF. The chain carries TRBV4-1 and TRBJ1-4; weak D call: TRBD1 (5 bases). V lost 0 bases and J 10 bases, leaving 15 bases between the germline ends. The CDR3 sequence is 15 residues long. Germline lookup yields CDR1 MGHRA and CDR2 YSYEKL.

The chain uses TRBV6-1 and TRBJ1-2, with 8 nucleotides matching TRBD1. CDR1 is MNHNS, CDR2 SASEGT, per germline. V lost 6 bases and J lost 4; bases outside the gene matches: 7. The CDR3 length is 14 residues. The CDR3 region is CASSPGQGVYGYTF. Written as DNA, the CDR3 is TGTGCCAGCAGCCCTGGACAGGGAGTCTATGGCTACACCTTC.

The chain combines TRBV7-6 with TRBJ2-1; TRBD2 aligns across 9 bases. The junction had 12 bases not matched to a gene; V was cut back by 5 bases and J by 7 bases. This CDR3 is built from 16 residues. Germline V gene data show CDR1 as SGHVS and CDR2 as FNYEAQ. CDR3 DNA: TGTGCCAGCAGCCGCCGCGGGGCGGGGGGGCAGAATGAGCAGTTCTTC. Translating it yields CASSRRGAGGQNEQFF.

This clone was seen once. V gene TRBV5-4 combines with J gene TRBJ2-1, with 9 bases fitting TRBD2. Germline values: CDR1 SGHNT, CDR2 YYREEE (reference sequence). This CDR3 has 15 residues. J lost 4 bases, V lost 2 bases, and 4 bases had no gene match. The CDR3 bases are TGTGCCAGCAGCTTCTCTAGCGGGGATTACAATGAGCAGTTCTTC. It specifies CASSFSSGDYNEQFF.

This clone is a singleton in its sample. The chain is built from TRBV6-6 and TRBJ2-7, with a possible D match to TRBD1 (6 bases). V lost 6 bases and J lost 2, with 11 bases in between. CDR1 and CDR2 (germline): MNHNY, SVGAGI (reference sequence). The CDR3 extends over 13 amino acids. CDR3 residues: CASRTGTAYEQYF. The CDR3 bases are TGTGCCAGCAGAACAGGGACCGCCTACGAGCAGTACTTC.

This clone has only one observation. This rearrangement joins TRBV5-1 to TRBJ2-6, with D tentatively TRBD1 (5 bases). This CDR3 region has 17 residues. CDR1 and CDR2 from the germline V gene are SGHRS and YFSETQ. With 0 bases removed from V and 0 bases from J, the gap between germline ends came to 10 bases. CDR3 DNA sequence: TGCGCCAGCAGCTTGGTTGGTAGGGGCTCTGGGGCCAACGTCCTGACTTTC. It yields the protein CASSLVGRGSGANVLTF.

This clone occurred once. The chain couples TRBV4-2 to TRBJ2-7, with unresolved D. Germline CDR1 LGHNA, CDR2 YNFKEQ. The CDR3 has 13 amino acids. Trimming stripped 0 bases from V and 5 bases from J, with 8 bases between. The CDR3 sequence is CASSQESLNEQYF. The CDR3 nucleotides are TGTGCCAGCAGCCAAGAAAGCCTTAACGAGCAGTACTTC.